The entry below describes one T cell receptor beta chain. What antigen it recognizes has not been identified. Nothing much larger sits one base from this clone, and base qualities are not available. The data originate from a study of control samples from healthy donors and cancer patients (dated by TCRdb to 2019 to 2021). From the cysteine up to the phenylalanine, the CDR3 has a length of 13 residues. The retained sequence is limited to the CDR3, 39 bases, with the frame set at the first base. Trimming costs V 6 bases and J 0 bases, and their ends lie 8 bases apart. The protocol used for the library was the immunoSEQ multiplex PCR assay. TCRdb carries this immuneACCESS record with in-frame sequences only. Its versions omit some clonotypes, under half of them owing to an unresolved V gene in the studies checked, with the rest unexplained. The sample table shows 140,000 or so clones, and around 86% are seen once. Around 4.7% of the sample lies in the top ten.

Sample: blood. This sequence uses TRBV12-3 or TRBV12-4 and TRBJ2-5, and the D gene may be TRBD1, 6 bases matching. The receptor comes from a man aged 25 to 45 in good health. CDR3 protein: CASRRDNQETQYF. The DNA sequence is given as TGTGCCAGCAGACGGGACAACCAAGAGACCCAGTACTTC.